The 21 T cell receptor beta chains below all came from one sample that was sequenced in a study of blood T cells in healthy people across ages (dated by TCRdb to the mid-2010s). The library was produced with 5' RACE. TCRdb lists the instrument as Illumina HiSeq 2500. The second PCR ran for about 6 to 12 cycles and used a J-beta primer mix along with a sample-barcoded 5' primer. TCRdb reanalyzed the raw reads on its own, using fastp at Q25 for trimming and MiXCR for clone calling, and kept in-frame beta chains. Rows matching on CDR3 protein sequence are summarized as one entry with the most common DNA and genes. The sample data list fewer than 1,000,000 distinct CDR3 sequences, and roughly 46% of these were observed just once. The top ten clonotypes cover 15% to 20% of the sample. Sequencing input: blood. The receptors originated from an elderly man in good health.

This clonotype occurred a few times. The chain combines TRBV7-6 with TRBJ2-4, with 7 bases lining up with TRBD2. Germline CDR1 is SGHVS and CDR2 is FNYEAQ. After removal of 2 bases from V and 7 bases from J, the junction contained 8 bases not matched to a gene. The CDR3 has 15 residues. CDR3 sequence reads: CASSLNAGEGNIQYF. The CDR3 coding sequence is TGTGCCAGCAGCTTAAATGCGGGGGAGGGGAACATTCAGTACTTC.

This rearrangement joins TRBV28 to TRBJ2-3; the match to TRBD2 covers 8 bases. Looked up from germline, CDR1 is MDHEN and CDR2 is SYDVKM. Trimming removed 2 bases from V and 2 bases from J; junction bases left unmatched: 6. The CDR3 sequence is 16 residues long. Here the CDR3 reads CASSLASGFATDTQYF. CDR3 coding DNA: TGTGCCAGCAGTTTAGCTAGCGGGTTCGCCACAGATACGCAGTATTTT.

With regard to this clonotype: The junction and the germline gene differ at one end; a read error may be behind it. The chain carries TRBV12-3 or TRBV12-4 and TRBJ2-5; no firm D call. The DNA end lines up better with TRBJ2-7; the J call may be wrong. This CDR3 is built from 14 residues. The CDR3 reads CAGSFLTLPYEQYF. DNA for the CDR3: TGTGCCGGCAGTTTTTTGACTTTACCCTACGAGCAGTACTTC.

About this clonotype: Mismatch with germline at one junction end may stem from a read error. The chain combines TRBV20-1 with TRBJ2-1; TRBD2 aligns across 8 bases. This CDR3 contains 14 residues. CDR1 is DFQATT, CDR2 SNEGSKA, per germline (reference sequence). For the CDR3, the DNA is TGCAGTGCCTCCGATCAGCGGGGGTATGCTGAGCGGTTCTTC. Amino acids: CSASDQRGYAERFF.

Concerning this clonotype itself: The junction departs from germline at one end; a sequencing error may be responsible. This chain uses TRBV20-1 with TRBJ2-5; D gene unclear. Germline assignment: CDR1 DFQATT and CDR2 SNEGSKA (reference sequence). The CDR3 contains 11 residues. The CDR3 DNA is TGCAGTGCTAGAGACCCGGAGACCCGGTACTTC. Protein sequence: CSARDPETRYF.

The chain carries TRBV4-3 and TRBJ2-7, with D possibly matching TRBD1 (5 bases). The CDR3 contains 15 residues. Trimming shortened V by 0 bases and J by 7 bases, and 16 bases separated the two germline ends. From germline, CDR1 is LGHNA and CDR2 YSLEER. The CDR3 DNA is TGCGCCAGCAGCCAAGACGCAGGGTACGGCAATGAGCAGTACTTC. Translation gives CASSQDAGYGNEQYF.

The chain uses TRBV5-1 and TRBJ2-3, with 10 bases lining up with TRBD2. The germline V gene encodes CDR1 SGHRS and CDR2 YFSETQ. This CDR3 has 16 residues. V lost 4 bases, J lost 4 bases, and 9 bases stayed unmatched. The CDR3 region has the DNA TGCGCCAGCAGCGACTCCAGCGGGAGGGACGCAGATACGCAGTATTTT. Translation gives CASSDSSGRDADTQYF.

The table lists this clonotype with a few counts. J is TRBJ2-7 and V is TRBV20-1; D uncertain. The CDR3 is 13 residues long. Trimming removed 8 bases from V and 0 bases from J, with 14 bases in between. The germline V gene encodes CDR1 DFQATT and CDR2 SNEGSKA (reference sequence). Here the CDR3 DNA reads TGCAGTCTACCGGCCCAAAGCTCCTACGAGCAGTACTTC. It yields the protein CSLPAQSSYEQYF.

This clonotype occurred a few times. The chain links TRBV7-2 to TRBJ2-7; D may be TRBD2 (6 bases). This CDR3 comprises 16 residues. The germline V and J ends were trimmed by 6 bases and 3 bases, with 21 bases remaining between them. From germline, CDR1 is SGHTA and CDR2 FQGNSA. CDR3 bases: TGTGCCAGCAGTAAAACCCCGGGGGATGGGTTCTACGAGCAGTACTTC. This encodes CASSKTPGDGFYEQYF.

The CDR3 here is CSVPNPGGDNEKLFF. The CDR3 coding sequence is TGCAGCGTTCCCAACCCGGGGGGTGATAATGAAAAACTGTTTTTT. The chain uses TRBV29-1 and TRBJ1-4, with D possibly matching TRBD1 (5 bases). Germline loops: CDR1 SQVTM, CDR2 ANQGSEA. V shed 5 bases and J shed 4 bases, with 17 bases lying between them. The CDR3 extends over 15 amino acids.

This clonotype has only a few counts. This chain connects TRBV15 to TRBJ2-1; D uncertain. The CDR3 extends over 15 amino acids. The V gene lost 0 bases and the J gene lost 10 bases, with 16 bases spanning the gap. Germline assignment: CDR1 LNHNV and CDR2 YYDKDF (reference sequence). CDR3 loop: CATSRDRPTAWEQFF. The CDR3 DNA reads as TGTGCCACCAGCAGAGATCGACCCACTGCTTGGGAGCAGTTCTTC.

The V gene is TRBV28, the J gene TRBJ2-1; 11 nucleotides line up with TRBD2. J gave up 6 bases and V 6 bases, and 7 bases lay outside the gene matches. The length of the CDR3 is 15 residues. From germline, CDR1 is MDHEN and CDR2 SYDVKM. The CDR3 loop reads CASSPTSGNRNEQFF. In nucleotides, the CDR3 is TGTGCCAGCAGCCCGACTAGCGGGAATCGCAATGAGCAGTTCTTC.

The V call is TRBV12-3 or TRBV12-4, the J call TRBJ1-1; TRBD1 matches at 7 bases. V was pared by 4 bases and J by 2 bases, with 7 bases of the junction left unmatched. The CDR3 runs 15 residues. Here the CDR3 DNA reads TGTGCCAGCAGTTCCCCTGGGACAGCTAACACTGAAGCTTTCTTT. Amino acids: CASSSPGTANTEAFF.

This clonotype has only a few counts. The V call is TRBV24-1, the J call TRBJ2-2, with 12 bases aligning to TRBD2. Germline-derived CDR1 and CDR2 are KGHDR and SFDVKD. This CDR3 has 19 amino acids. The ends lost 4 bases at V and 5 bases at J; junction bases unmatched: 13. The CDR3 here is CATSDLQTSGRTGTGELFF. In DNA form, the CDR3 reads TGTGCCACCAGTGACCTTCAGACTAGCGGGAGAACCGGGACCGGGGAGCTGTTTTTT.

This clonotype was found once. This sequence joins TRBV7-3 and TRBJ1-1, with D unresolved. CDR1 is SGHTA, CDR2 FQGTGA, per germline. V was trimmed by 1 base and J by 1 base, leaving 7 bases between them. This CDR3 comprises 14 residues. The CDR3, as DNA: TGTGCCAGCAGCTTAATGCCGACGAACACTGAAGCTTTCTTT. Protein product: CASSLMPTNTEAFF.

V gene TRBV20-1 combines with J gene TRBJ2-3; 8 bases match TRBD2. The CDR3 is 16 amino acids. Germline trimming cut 3 bases from V and 5 bases from J; bases unmatched to any gene: 13. Germline loops: CDR1 DFQATT, CDR2 SNEGSKA (reference sequence). CDR3 bases: TGCAGTGCTAGGACTAACGGGAGGGCCCCTGAAGATACGCAGTATTTT. It is translated as CSARTNGRAPEDTQYF.

The chain combines TRBV6-6 with TRBJ2-1; unclear D gene. CDR1 and CDR2 (germline): MNHNY, SVGAGI (reference sequence). The CDR3 is 8 amino acids. V gave up 11 bases and J gave up 6 bases, with 2 bases separating them. CDR3 residues: CAGNEQFF. CDR3 bases: TGTGCCGGCAATGAGCAGTTCTTC.

The V call is TRBV29-1, the J call TRBJ2-5; TRBD1 agrees at 10 bases. From germline, CDR1 is SQVTM and CDR2 ANQGSEA. V shed 2 bases, J shed 6 bases, and the junction held 6 bases outside the gene matches. This CDR3 spans 14 amino acids. The chain's CDR3 is CSVELGQGLKTQYF. The CDR3 region has the DNA TGCAGCGTTGAATTGGGACAGGGGTTAAAGACCCAGTACTTC.

In this sample, this clonotype turned up a few times. This sequence joins TRBV7-3 and TRBJ2-7; TRBD2 aligns across 11 bases. Per the germline V gene, CDR1 is SGHTA and CDR2 is FQGTGA. There are 14 residues in the CDR3. Trimming cost V 3 bases and J 3 bases; bases outside gene matches: 1. DNA of the CDR3: TGTGCCAGCAGCTTCCTAGCGGGAGGCTACGAGCAGTACTTC. This codes for CASSFLAGGYEQYF.

The V call is TRBV29-1, the J call TRBJ1-2; 8 bases map to TRBD1. CDR1 and CDR2 (germline): SQVTM, ANQGSEA. The V segment lost 2 bases and the J segment 7 bases; nucleotides outside the gene matches: 9. The CDR3 totals 14 residues. This chain's CDR3 is CSVEKGQGWGGYTF. In nucleotides, the CDR3 is TGCAGCGTTGAAAAAGGACAGGGTTGGGGTGGCTACACCTTC.

This clonotype has a handful of counts. This chain uses TRBV20-1 with TRBJ2-5; TRBD2 agrees at 7 bases. With V trimmed by 6 bases and J by 5 bases, 18 bases remained unmatched. Germline loops: CDR1 DFQATT, CDR2 SNEGSKA (reference sequence). CDR3 length: 16 amino acids. The CDR3 sequence is CSAGDSSGGVEETQYF. The CDR3 DNA follows: TGCAGTGCGGGGGACTCTAGCGGAGGAGTAGAGGAGACCCAGTACTTC.